This TCR beta chain derives from a study of regulatory T cells in long-lasting Graves disease. Study-level background: Graves' patients, diagnosed recently, had received antithyroid drugs under 3 months.

About this clonotype itself: Given a far larger clone just one base away, this is likely a sequencing read error.

Relying on iRepertoire HTBI primers and Arm-PCR of CDR3 regions, the team built TCR beta libraries. TCRdb recomputed calls from the multiplex PCR reads with MiXCR, one row per CDR3 protein. The sample carries 440,000 or so distinct CDR3 sequences, 15% recorded once. The CDR3 extends over 14 amino acids. From germline, CDR1 is SGHDT and CDR2 YYEEEE. This sample's time point: newly diagnosed GD, antithyroid drugs for less than 3 months. The TCR library was made from RNA extracted from PBMCs. These same data were also listed under a study on T cells in Graves' hyperthyroidism and ophthalmopathy.

The origin of this receptor is a woman in her thirties with Graves disease. V and J are TRBV5-6 and TRBJ2-7; 7 bases are a match to TRBD1. The specimen comprised peripheral blood mononuclear cells (PBMCs), sampled at new diagnosis, from a patient treated with antithyroid drugs. CDR3 region: CASCPGTESYEQCF. In nucleotides, the CDR3 is TGTGCCAGCTGCCCCGGGACAGAGAGTTACGAGCAGTGCTTC.